This T cell receptor (beta chain) was sequenced for a study of radiotherapy plus CTLA-4 blockade in lung cancer. On the study more broadly: Across the patients, objective responses occurred in approximately 19%, and disease control in roughly 33%. Study-level results: Following radiotherapy plus ipilimumab, tumor-derived TCR clones expanded in the blood.

Data came from immunoSEQ multiplex PCR; TCRdb stores just in-frame clones and leaves some out. Here the sample spans over 85,000 clones, under 85% being singletons. V was shortened by 4 bases and J by 7 bases, with 13 bases between the two germline ends. Germline loops: CDR1 SNHLY, CDR2 FYNNEI. CDR3 size: 13 residues. A single count supports this clone. What it binds is unknown. Those with chemo-refractory metastatic non-small-cell lung cancer were treated with focal radiation combined with CTLA-4 blockade using ipilimumab. This sequence originates from a human donor with non-small cell lung cancer who had a partial response to radiotherapy plus ipilimumab. Some clones in this sample may be carry-over from other donors' samples. The genes are TRBV2 and TRBJ1-2, with a weak D call TRBD1 (5 bases). Sequences were derived from peripheral blood, sampled from a patient treated with radiotherapy plus ipilimumab. CDR3 in DNA: TGTGCCAGCAGTGTTTTGCAGGGTGGTGGCTACACCTTC. Translating it yields CASSVLQGGGYTF.